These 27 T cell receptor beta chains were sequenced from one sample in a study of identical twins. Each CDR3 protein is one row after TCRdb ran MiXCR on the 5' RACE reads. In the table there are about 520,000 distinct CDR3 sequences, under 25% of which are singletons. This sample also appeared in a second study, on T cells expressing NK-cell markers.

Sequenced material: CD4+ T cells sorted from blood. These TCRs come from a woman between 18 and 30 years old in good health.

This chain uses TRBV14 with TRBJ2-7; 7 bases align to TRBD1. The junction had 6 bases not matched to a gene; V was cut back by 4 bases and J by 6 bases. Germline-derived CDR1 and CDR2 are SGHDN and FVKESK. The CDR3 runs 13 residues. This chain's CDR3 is CASSRQGDGEQYF. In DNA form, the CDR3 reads TGTGCCAGCAGCCGCCAGGGGGACGGCGAGCAGTACTTC.

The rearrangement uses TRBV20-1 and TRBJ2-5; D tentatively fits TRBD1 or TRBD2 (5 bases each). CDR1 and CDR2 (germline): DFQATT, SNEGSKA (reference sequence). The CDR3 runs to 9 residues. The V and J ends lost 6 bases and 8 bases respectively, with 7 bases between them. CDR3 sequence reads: CSAGATQYF. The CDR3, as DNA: TGCAGTGCCGGGGCTACCCAGTACTTC.

The CDR3 bases are TGCAGTGCTAGGGAGGGTCACACAGATACGCAGTATTTT. Protein product: CSAREGHTDTQYF. The chain uses TRBV20-1 and TRBJ2-3, with TRBD2 as a possible D gene (6 bases). The length of the CDR3 is 13 residues. Germline CDR1 is DFQATT and CDR2 is SNEGSKA (reference sequence). Trimming pared 3 bases from V and 2 bases from J, leaving 9 bases between.

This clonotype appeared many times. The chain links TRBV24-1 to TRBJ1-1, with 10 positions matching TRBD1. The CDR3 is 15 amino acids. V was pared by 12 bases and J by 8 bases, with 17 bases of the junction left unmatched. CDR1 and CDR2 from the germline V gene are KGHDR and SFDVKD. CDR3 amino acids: CAPSPGQGLRVEAFF. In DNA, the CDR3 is TGTGCCCCCTCACCGGGACAGGGGCTCCGAGTAGAAGCTTTCTTT.

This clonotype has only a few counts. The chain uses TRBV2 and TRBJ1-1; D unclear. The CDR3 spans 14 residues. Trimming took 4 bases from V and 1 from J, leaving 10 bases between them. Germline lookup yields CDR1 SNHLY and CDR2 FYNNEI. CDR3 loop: CASSVLEGNTEAFF. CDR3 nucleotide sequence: TGTGCCAGCAGTGTCCTGGAGGGGAACACTGAAGCTTTCTTT.

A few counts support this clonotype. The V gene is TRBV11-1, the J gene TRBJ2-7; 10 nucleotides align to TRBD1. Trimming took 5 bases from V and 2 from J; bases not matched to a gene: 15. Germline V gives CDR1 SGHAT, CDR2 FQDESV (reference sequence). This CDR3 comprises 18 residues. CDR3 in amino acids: CASSPRGARDRGAYEQYF. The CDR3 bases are TGTGCCAGCAGCCCCCGGGGCGCAAGGGACAGGGGCGCCTACGAGCAGTACTTC.

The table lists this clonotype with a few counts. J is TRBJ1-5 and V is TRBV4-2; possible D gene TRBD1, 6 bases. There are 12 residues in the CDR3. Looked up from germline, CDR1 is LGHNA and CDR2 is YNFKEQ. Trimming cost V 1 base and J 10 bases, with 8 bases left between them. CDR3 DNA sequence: TGTGCCAGCAGCCAAGCACAGGGCCCCCAGCATTTT. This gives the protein CASSQAQGPQHF.

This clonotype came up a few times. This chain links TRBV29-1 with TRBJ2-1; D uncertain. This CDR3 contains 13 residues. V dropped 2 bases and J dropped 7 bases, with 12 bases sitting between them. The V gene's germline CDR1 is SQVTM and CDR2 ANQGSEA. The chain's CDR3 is CSVESTRGNEQFF. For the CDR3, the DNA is TGCAGCGTTGAAAGTACAAGAGGAAATGAGCAGTTCTTC.

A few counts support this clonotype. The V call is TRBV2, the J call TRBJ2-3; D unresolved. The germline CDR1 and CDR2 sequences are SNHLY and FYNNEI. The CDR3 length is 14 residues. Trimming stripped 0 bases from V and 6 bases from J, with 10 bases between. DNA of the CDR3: TGTGCCAGCAGTGAAGCTAGGTGGATTGATACGCAGTATTTT. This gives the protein CASSEARWIDTQYF.

The CDR3 coding sequence is TGTGCCTGGGCTAGCAGGGACTATGGCTACACCTTC. Amino acids: CAWASRDYGYTF. The chain uses TRBV30 and TRBJ1-2; weak D call: TRBD1 (5 bases). The CDR3 totals 12 residues. Germline V gives CDR1 GTSNPN, CDR2 SVGIG (reference sequence). The V gene lost 5 bases and the J gene lost 3 bases, with 10 bases spanning the gap.

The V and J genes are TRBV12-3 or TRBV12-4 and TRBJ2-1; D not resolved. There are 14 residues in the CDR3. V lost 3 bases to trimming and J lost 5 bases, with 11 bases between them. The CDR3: CASSFGGDNNEQFF. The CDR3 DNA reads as TGTGCCAGCAGTTTTGGCGGCGATAACAATGAGCAGTTCTTC.

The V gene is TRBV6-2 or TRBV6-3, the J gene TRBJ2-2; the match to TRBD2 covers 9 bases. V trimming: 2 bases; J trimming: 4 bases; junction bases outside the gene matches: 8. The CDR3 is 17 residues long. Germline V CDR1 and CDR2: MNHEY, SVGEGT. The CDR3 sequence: CASSYHGVAGATGELFF. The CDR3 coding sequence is TGTGCCAGCAGTTACCACGGGGTAGCGGGGGCCACCGGGGAGCTGTTTTTT.

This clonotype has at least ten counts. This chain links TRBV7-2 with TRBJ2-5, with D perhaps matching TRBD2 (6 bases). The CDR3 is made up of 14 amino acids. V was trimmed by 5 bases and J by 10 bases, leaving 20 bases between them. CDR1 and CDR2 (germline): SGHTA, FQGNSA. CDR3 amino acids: CASSTRTWSGDQYF. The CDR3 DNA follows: TGTGCCAGCAGCACCCGGACTTGGTCGGGGGACCAGTACTTC.

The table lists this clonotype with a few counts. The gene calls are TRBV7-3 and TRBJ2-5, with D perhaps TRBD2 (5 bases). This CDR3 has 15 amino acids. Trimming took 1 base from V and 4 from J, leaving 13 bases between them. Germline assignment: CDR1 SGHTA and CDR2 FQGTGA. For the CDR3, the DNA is TGTGCCAGCAGCTTAAAGCCGGGGTGGGGAGAGACCCAGTACTTC. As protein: CASSLKPGWGETQYF.

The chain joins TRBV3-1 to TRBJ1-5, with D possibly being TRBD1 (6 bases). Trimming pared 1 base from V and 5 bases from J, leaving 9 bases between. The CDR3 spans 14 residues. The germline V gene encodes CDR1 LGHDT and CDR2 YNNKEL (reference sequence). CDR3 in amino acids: CASSQAGAHQPQHF. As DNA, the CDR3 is TGTGCCAGCAGCCAAGCGGGGGCGCATCAGCCCCAGCATTTT.

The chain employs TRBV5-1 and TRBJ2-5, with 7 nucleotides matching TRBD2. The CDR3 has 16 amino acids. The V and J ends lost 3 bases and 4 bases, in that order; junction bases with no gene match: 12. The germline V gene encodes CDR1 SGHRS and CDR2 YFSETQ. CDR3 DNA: TGCGCCAGCAGCTCCTACCAAAGGACTAGTGGAGAGACCCAGTACTTC. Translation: CASSSYQRTSGETQYF.

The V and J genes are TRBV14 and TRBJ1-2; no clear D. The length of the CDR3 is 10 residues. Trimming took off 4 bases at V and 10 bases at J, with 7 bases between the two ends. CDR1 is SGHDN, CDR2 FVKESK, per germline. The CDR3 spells CASSRGVYTF. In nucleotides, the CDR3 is TGTGCCAGCAGCCGGGGTGTCTACACCTTC.

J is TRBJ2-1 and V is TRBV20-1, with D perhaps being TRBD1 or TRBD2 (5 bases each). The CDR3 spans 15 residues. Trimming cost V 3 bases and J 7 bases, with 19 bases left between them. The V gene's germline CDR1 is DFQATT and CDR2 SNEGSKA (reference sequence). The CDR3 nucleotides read TGCAGTGCTAGCAAAGGGACGGGTCGATTGAATGAGCAGTTCTTC. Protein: CSASKGTGRLNEQFF.

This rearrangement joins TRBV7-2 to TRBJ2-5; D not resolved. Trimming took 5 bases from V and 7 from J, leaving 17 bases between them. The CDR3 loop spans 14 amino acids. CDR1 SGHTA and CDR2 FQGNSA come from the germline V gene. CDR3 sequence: CASSSPGAPRTQYF. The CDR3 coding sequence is TGTGCCAGCAGCAGCCCGGGTGCGCCGCGGACCCAGTACTTC.

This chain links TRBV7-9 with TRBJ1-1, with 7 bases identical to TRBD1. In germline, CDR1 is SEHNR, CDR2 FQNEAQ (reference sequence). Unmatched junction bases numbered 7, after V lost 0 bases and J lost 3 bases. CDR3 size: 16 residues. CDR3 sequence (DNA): TGTGCCAGCAGCTTAGCAACAGGGGTGGAATACACTGAAGCTTTCTTT. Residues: CASSLATGVEYTEAFF.

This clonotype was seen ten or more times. The CDR3 loop reads CASREDTWNTGELFF. The CDR3 coding sequence is TGTGCCAGCAGAGAGGACACCTGGAACACCGGGGAGCTGTTTTTT. The chain links TRBV6-2 or TRBV6-3 to TRBJ2-2; D might be TRBD1 (5 bases). The germline CDR1 and CDR2 sequences are MNHEY and SVGEGT. V was cut by 6 bases and J by 1 base, with 12 bases left in between. The CDR3 covers 15 residues.

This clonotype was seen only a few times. This CDR3 reads CSAFPLTDRISYEQYF. DNA of the CDR3: TGCAGTGCTTTTCCCCTCACCGACAGGATTTCCTACGAGCAGTACTTC. V usage is TRBV20-1 and J usage is TRBJ2-7, with D tentatively TRBD1 (6 bases). CDR1 DFQATT and CDR2 SNEGSKA come from the germline V gene (reference sequence). Trimming cost V 5 bases and J 1 base, with 21 bases left between them. CDR3 length equals 16 residues.

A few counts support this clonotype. CDR3 loop: CASSAQGQGMGEQYF. The CDR3 region has the DNA TGTGCCAGCAGCGCCCAGGGACAGGGGATGGGCGAGCAGTACTTC. The chain has TRBV9 and TRBJ2-7; 10 nucleotides line up with TRBD1. The V gene end was trimmed by 3 bases and the J gene end by 6 bases; junction bases not matched to a gene: 9. Germline-derived CDR1 and CDR2 are SGDLS and YYNGEE. The CDR3 is 15 amino acids.

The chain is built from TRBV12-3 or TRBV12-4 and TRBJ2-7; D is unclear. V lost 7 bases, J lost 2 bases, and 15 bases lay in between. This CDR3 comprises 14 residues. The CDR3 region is CASTSPSLPYEQYF. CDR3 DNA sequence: TGTGCCAGCACGTCCCCCAGCCTCCCCTACGAGCAGTACTTC.

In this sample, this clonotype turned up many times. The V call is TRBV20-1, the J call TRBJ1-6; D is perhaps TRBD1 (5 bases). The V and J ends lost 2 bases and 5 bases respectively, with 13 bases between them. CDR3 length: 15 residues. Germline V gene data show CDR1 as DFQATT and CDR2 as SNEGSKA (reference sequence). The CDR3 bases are TGCAGTGCTAGATCCGGGACCGCGGATAATTCACCCCTCCACTTT. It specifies CSARSGTADNSPLHF.

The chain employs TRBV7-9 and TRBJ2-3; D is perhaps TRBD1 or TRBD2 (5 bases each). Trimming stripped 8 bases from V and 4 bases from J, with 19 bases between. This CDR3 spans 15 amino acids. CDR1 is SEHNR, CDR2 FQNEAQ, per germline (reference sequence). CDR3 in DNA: TGTGCCAGCTCAACCCGGGACCGAACCCCAGATACGCAGTATTTT. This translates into CASSTRDRTPDTQYF.

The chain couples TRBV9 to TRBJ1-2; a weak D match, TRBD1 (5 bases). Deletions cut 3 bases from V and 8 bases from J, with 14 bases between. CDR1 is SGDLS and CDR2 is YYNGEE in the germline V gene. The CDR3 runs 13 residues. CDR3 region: CASSERLWGGYTF. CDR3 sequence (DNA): TGTGCCAGCAGCGAGAGACTCTGGGGCGGCTACACCTTC.